This TCR beta chain came from a study of blood T cell repertoires in COVID-19. Looking at the study overall: The United States, Italy and Spain were the sources of the acute and convalescent COVID-19 samples. PBMCs, B-cell-depleted T cells, or T cells provided the cDNA or gDNA that made up the material.

CDR1 ENHRY and CDR2 SYGVKD come from the germline V gene. The V and J ends lost 1 base and 3 bases respectively, with 7 bases between them. The CDR3 loop spans 13 amino acids. Per the original methods: The assay estimated nucleated cells by amplifying reference gene primers. Assay used: immunoSEQ multiplex PCR; TCRdb lists only in-frame clones, some missing. That table supplies the V and J calls and clone size; D and trimming were determined from the DNA. This table holds about 260,000 clones, around 82% found once. This chain joins TRBV10-3 and TRBJ2-7; D might be TRBD1 (6 bases). The sequence derives from a human donor in a cohort sampled during active COVID-19. The sequenced sample consisted of peripheral blood. CDR3 region: CAISELQGYEQYF. The CDR3 DNA follows: TGTGCCATCAGTGAGTTACAGGGCTACGAGCAGTACTTC.